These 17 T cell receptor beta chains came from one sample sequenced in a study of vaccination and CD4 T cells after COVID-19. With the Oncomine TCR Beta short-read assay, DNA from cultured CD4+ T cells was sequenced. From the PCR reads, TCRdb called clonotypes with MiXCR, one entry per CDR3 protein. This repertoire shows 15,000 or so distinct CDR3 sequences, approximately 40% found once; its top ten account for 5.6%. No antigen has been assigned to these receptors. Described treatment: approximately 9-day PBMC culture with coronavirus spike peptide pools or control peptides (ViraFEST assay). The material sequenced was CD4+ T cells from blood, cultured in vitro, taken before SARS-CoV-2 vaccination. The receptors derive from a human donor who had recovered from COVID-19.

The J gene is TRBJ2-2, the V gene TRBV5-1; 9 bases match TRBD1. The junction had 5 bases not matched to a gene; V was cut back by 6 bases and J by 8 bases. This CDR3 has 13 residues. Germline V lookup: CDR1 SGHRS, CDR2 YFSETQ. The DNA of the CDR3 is TGCGCCAGCACAACAGGGGGCGGAGGGGAGCTGTTTTTT. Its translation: CASTTGGGGELFF. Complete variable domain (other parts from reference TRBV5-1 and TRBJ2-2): KAGVTQTPRYLIKTRGQQVTLSCSPISGHRSVSWYQQTPGQGLQFLFEYFSETQRNKGNFPGRFSGRQFSNSRSEMNVSTLELGDSALYLCASTTGGGGELFFGEGSRLTVL.

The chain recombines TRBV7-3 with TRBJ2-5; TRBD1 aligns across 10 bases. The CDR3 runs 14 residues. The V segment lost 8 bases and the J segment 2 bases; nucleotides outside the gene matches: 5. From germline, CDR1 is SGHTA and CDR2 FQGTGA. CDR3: CASGRTGGQETQYF. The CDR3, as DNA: TGTGCCAGCGGCCGGACAGGGGGGCAAGAGACCCAGTACTTC. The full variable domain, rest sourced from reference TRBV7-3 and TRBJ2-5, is GAGVSQTPSNKVTEKGKYVELRCDPISGHTALYWYRQSLGQGPEFLIYFQGTGAADDSGLPNDRFFAVRPEGSVSTLKIQRTERGDSAVYLCASGRTGGQETQYFGPGTRLLVL.

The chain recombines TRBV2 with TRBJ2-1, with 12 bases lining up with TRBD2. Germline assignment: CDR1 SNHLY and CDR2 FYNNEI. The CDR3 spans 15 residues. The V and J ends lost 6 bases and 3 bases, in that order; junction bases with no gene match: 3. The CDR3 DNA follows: TGTGCCAGCAGGGGGACTAGCGGGTTCTACAATGAGCAGTTCTTC. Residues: CASRGTSGFYNEQFF.

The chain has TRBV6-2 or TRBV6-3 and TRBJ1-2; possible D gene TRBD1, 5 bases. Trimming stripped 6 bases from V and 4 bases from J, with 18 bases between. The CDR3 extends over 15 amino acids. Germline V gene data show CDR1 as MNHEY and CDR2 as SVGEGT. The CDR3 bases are TGTGCCAGCAGCGACAACTCAGGGATTATCTATGGCTACACCTTC. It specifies CASSDNSGIIYGYTF.

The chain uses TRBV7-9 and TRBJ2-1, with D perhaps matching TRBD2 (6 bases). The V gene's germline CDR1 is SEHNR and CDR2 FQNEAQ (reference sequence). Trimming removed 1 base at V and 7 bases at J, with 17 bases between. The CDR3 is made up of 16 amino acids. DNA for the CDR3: TGTGCCAGCAGCTTAGGGGGACCGTTGGCGGGGAATGAGCAGTTCTTC. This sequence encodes CASSLGGPLAGNEQFF. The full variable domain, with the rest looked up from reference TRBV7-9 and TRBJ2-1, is DTGVSQNPRHKITKRGQNVTFRCDPISEHNRLYWYRQTLGQGPEFLTYFQNEAQLEKSRLLSDRFSAERPKGSFSTLEIQRTEQGDSAMYLCASSLGGPLAGNEQFFGPGTRLTVL.

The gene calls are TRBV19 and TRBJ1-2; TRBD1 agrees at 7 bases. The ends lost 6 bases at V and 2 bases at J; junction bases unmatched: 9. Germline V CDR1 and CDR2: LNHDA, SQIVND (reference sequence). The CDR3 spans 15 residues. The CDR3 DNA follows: TGTGCCAGTAGAACCGGGACAGCGAGAAACTATGGCTACACCTTC. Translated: CASRTGTARNYGYTF.

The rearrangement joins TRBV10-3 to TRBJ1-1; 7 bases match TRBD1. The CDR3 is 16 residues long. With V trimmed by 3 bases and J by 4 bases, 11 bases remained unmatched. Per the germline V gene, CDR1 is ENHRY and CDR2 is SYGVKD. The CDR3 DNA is TGTGCCATCAGTGACAAGCAGGGACAGTTCAGCACTGAAGCTTTCTTT. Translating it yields CAISDKQGQFSTEAFF.

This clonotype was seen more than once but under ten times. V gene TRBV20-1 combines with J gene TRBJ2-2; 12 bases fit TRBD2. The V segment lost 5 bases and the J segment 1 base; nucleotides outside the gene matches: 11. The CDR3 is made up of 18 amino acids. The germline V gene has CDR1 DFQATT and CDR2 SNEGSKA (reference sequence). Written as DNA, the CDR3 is TGCAGTGCTCTCGGGCTAGCGGGAGGGCCAGGGAACACCGGGGAGCTGTTTTTT. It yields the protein CSALGLAGGPGNTGELFF.

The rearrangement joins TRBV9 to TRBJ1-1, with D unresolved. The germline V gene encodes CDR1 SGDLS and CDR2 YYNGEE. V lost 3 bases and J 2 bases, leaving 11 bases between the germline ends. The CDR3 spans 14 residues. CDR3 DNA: TGTGCCAGCAGCGCCCAAGGGTCCAACACTGAAGCTTTCTTT. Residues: CASSAQGSNTEAFF.

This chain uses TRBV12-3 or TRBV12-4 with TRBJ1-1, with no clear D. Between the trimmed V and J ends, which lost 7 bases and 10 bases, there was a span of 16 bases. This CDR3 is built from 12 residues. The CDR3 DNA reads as TGTGCCAGCACCGGACGCCAAAAACGAGCTTTCTTT. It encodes CASTGRQKRAFF.

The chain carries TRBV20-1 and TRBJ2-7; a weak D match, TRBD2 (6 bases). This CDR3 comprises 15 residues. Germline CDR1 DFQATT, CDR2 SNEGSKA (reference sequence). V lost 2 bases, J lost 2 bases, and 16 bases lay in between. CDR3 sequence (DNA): TGCAGTGCTAGAAGTAATAGCGGAACTACCTACGAGCAGTACTTC. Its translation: CSARSNSGTTYEQYF.

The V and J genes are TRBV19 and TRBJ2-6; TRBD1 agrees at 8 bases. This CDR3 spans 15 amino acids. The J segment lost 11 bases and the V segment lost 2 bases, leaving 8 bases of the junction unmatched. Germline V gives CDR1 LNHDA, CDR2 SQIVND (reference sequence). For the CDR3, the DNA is TGTGCCAGTAGTATACAGGGGGCGCGGTCGGACGTCCTGACTTTC. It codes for CASSIQGARSDVLTF. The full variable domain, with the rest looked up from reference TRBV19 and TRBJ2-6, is DGGITQSPKYLFRKEGQNVTLSCEQNLNHDAMYWYRQDPGQGLRLIYYSQIVNDFQKGDIAEGYSVSREKKESFPLTVTSAQKNPTAFYLCASSIQGARSDVLTFGAGSRLTVL.

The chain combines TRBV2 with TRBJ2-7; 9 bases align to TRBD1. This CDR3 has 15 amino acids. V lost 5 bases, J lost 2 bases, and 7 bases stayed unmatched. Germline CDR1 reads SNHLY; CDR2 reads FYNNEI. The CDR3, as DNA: TGTGCCAGCAGTCCCCGGACAGGGGCCACCTACGAGCAGTACTTC. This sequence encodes CASSPRTGATYEQYF.

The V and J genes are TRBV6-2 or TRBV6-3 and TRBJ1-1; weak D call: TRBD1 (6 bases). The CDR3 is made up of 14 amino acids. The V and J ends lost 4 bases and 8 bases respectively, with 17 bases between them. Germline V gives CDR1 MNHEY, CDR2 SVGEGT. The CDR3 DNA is TGTGCCAGCAGTTCCGGGACACCACAGTCGGAAGCTTTCTTT. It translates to CASSSGTPQSEAFF.

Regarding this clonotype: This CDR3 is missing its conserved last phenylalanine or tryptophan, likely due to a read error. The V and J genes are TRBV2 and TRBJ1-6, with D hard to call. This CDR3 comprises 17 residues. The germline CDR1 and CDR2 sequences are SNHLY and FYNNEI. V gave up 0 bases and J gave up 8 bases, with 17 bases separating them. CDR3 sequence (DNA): TGTGCCAGCAGTGAAGCGCACATGCTGTTGGGAGATTCACCCCTCCACTAT. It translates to CASSEAHMLLGDSPLHY.

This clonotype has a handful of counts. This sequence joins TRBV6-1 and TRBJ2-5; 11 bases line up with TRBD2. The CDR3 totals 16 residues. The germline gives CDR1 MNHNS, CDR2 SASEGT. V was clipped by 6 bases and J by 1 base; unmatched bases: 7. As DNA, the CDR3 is TGTGCCAGCAGCGCCACTAGCGGGGGAGTCCAAGAGACCCAGTACTTC. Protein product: CASSATSGGVQETQYF.

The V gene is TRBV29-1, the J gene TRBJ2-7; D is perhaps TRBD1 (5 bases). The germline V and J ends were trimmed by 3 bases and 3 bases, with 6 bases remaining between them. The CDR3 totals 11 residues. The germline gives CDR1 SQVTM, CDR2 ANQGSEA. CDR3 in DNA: TGCAGCGTTGATAGGGGCTACGAGCAGTACTTC. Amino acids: CSVDRGYEQYF.